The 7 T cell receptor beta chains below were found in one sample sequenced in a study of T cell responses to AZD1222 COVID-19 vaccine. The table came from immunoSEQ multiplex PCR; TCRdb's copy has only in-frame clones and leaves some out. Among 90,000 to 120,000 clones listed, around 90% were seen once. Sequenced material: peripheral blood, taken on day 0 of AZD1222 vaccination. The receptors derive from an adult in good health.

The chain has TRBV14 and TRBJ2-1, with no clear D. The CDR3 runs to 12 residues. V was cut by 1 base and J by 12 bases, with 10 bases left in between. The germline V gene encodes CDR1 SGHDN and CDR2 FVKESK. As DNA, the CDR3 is TGTGCCAGCAGCCAAGCGAATTGGAGGCAGTTCTTC. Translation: CASSQANWRQFF.

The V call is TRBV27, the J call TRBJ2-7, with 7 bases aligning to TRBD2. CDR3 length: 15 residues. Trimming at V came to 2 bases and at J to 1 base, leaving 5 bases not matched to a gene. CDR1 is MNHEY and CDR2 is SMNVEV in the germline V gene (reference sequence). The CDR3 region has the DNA TGTGCCAGCAGTTTAGCCCGACTAGCATCCTACGAGCAGTACTTC. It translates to CASSLARLASYEQYF.

The CDR3 region has the DNA TGTGCCAGTAGTGAAGGGGCGGGGCCCCAGCATTTT. Translated, it gives CASSEGAGPQHF. The chain couples TRBV19 to TRBJ1-5; possibly TRBD1 for D (5 bases). This CDR3 has 12 amino acids. Germline V gives CDR1 LNHDA, CDR2 SQIVND (reference sequence). Trimming removed 5 bases at V and 9 bases at J, with 11 bases between.

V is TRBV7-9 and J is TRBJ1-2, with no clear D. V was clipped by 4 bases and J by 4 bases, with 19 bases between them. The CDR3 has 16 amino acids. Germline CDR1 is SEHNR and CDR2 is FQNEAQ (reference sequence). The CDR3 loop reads CASSSPPRENSYGYTF. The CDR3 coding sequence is TGTGCCAGCAGCTCGCCCCCTCGGGAAAACTCCTATGGCTACACCTTC.

The CDR3 reads CASNVWRDYGYTF. The CDR3 region has the DNA TGTGCCAGTAATGTGTGGAGGGACTATGGCTACACCTTC. The chain joins TRBV19 to TRBJ1-2; no definite D call. Germline CDR1 and CDR2: LNHDA and SQIVND (reference sequence). Between the trimmed V and J ends, which lost 7 bases and 3 bases, there was a span of 12 bases. The length of the CDR3 is 13 residues. Full variable domain (remainder filled in from reference TRBV19 and TRBJ1-2): DGGITQSPKYLFRKEGQNVTLSCEQNLNHDAMYWYRQDPGQGLRLIYYSQIVNDFQKGDIAEGYSVSREKKESFPLTVTSAQKNPTAFYLCASNVWRDYGYTFGSGTRLTVV.

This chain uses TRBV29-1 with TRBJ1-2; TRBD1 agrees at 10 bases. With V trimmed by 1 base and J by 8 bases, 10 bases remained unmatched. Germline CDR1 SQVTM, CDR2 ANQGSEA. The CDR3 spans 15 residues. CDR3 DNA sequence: TGCAGCGTTGAAGGACCGACAGGGGGCGCGAGAGGCTACACCTTC. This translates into CSVEGPTGGARGYTF.

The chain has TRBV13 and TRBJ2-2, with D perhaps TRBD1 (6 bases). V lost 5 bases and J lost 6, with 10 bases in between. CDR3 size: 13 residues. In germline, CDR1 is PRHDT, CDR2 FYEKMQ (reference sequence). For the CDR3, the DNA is TGTGCCAGCAGCCAGGGGTACGCCGGGGAGCTGTTTTTT. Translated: CASSQGYAGELFF.